This TCR beta chain stems from a study of T cell repertoires in aging, cancer and after chemotherapy. Amplification of TCR beta used genomic DNA extracted from peripheral blood. Multiplex touch-down PCR with TRB-A/B primers amplified rearranged V-D-J TRB sequences. Via MiXCR, TCRdb re-called the multiplex PCR reads, giving one row per CDR3 protein. The sample gives some 8,000 distinct CDR3 sequences, about 29% of which show up once; around 11% is in the top ten. Overall study results and limits: Compared with age-matched healthy donors, untreated hematological or solid cancer patients showed higher blood TCR clonality.

Regarding this clonotype: Its target is not known.

This TCR derives from a human donor in good health. The source material was blood.

DNA for the CDR3: TGTGCCATCAGTGTTTTGGGGGGGAGTGAGACCCAGTACTTC. Its protein is CAISVLGGSETQYF. This rearrangement joins TRBV10-3 to TRBJ2-5, with 7 bases aligning to TRBD2. Per the germline V gene, CDR1 is ENHRY and CDR2 is SYGVKD. J lost 5 bases, V lost 4 bases, and 7 bases had no gene match. This CDR3 is built from 14 residues.